This T cell receptor (beta chain) was observed in a study of immune heterogeneity within non-small cell lung tumors. Study summary: Histology included 4 squamous cell carcinomas, 9 to 11 non-squamous carcinomas and 1 unspecified tumor. Study-level findings and limits: There were identical dominant CDR3 beta clonotypes recurring across tumor sites within a patient, together with site-unique high-frequency clones.

This CDR3 region has 14 residues. V lost 3 bases, J lost 6 bases, and 15 bases lay in between. In its sample, this clonotype ranks as medium-sized. No antigen is known for it. Amplification of TCR beta CDR3 was performed by multiplex PCR with 32 V and 13 J primers. TCRdb fed the multiplex PCR reads into MiXCR, producing one record per CDR3 protein. This table holds fewer than 10,000 distinct CDR3 sequences, 25% to 40% found once. Per sample, approximately 570 ng of bulk tumor genomic DNA was the template used. In surgery, several biopsies were collected from each primary tumor at widely spaced sites. Patients underwent curative surgery for non-small cell lung cancer (untreated and newly diagnosed). Everyone who gave samples had just been diagnosed with non-small cell lung cancer and was having surgery with curative intent.

The J gene is TRBJ2-7, the V gene TRBV12-3 or TRBV12-4, with D unresolved. This receptor was taken from a man in his fifties or sixties with non-small cell lung cancer. The specimen was lung tumor tissue. CDR3 sequence: CASSFKSGPIEQYF. The DNA of the CDR3 is TGTGCCAGCAGTTTTAAGTCCGGGCCGATCGAGCAGTACTTC.